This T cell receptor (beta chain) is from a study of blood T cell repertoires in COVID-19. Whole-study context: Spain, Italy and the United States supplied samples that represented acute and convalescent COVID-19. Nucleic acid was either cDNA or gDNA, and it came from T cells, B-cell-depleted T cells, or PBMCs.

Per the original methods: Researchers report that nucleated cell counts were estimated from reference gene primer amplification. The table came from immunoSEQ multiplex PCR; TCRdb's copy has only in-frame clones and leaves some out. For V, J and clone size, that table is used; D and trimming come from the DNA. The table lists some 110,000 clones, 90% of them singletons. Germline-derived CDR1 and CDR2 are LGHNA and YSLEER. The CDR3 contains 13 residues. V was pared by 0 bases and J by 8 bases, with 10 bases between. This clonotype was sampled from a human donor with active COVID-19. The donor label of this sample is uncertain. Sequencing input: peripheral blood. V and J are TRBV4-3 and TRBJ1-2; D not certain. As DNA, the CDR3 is TGCGCCAGCAGCCAAGATTCGGGGAACGGCTACACCTTC. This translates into CASSQDSGNGYTF.